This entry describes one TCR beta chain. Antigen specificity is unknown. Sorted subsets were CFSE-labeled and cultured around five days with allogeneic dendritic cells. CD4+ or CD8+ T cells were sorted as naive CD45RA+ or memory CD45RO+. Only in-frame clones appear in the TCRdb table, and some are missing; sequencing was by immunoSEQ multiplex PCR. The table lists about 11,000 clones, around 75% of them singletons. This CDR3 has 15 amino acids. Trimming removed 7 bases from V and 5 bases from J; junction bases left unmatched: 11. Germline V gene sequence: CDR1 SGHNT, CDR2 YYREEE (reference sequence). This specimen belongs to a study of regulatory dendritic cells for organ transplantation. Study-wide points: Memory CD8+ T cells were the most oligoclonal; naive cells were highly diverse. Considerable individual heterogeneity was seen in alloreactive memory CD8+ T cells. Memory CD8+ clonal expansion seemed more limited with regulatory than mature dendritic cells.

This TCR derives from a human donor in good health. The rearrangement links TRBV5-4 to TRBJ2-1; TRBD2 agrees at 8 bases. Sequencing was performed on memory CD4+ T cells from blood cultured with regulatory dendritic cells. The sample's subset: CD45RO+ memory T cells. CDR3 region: CASAESVAGNNEQFF. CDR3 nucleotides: TGTGCCAGCGCTGAGTCGGTAGCGGGAAACAATGAGCAGTTCTTC. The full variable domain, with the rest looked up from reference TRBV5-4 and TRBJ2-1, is ETGVTQSPTHLIKTRGQQVTLRCSSQSGHNTVSWYQQALGQGPQFIFQYYREEENGRGNFPPRFSGLQFPNYSSELNVNALELDDSALYLCASAESVAGNNEQFFGPGTRLTVL.